Sequencing of this T cell receptor (beta chain) was carried out in a study of Ad26.COV2.S vaccination and SARS-CoV-2 variants. As for treatment: some 19 received Ad26.COV2.S at low or high dose, single or two shots; 5 received placebo; per-sample allocation not given. Vaccine and placebo recipients were sampled on day 63 after the first injection. Assay: immunoSEQ multiplex PCR; the TCRdb copy retains only in-frame clones and omits some. Here the sample spans over 350,000 clones, about 88% being singletons. Looked up from germline, CDR1 is KGHSH and CDR2 is LQKENI. V was pared by 4 bases and J by 0 bases, with 13 bases between. This CDR3 spans 16 amino acids.

The chain joins TRBV18 to TRBJ1-5, with a weak D call TRBD1 (6 bases). Sequencing was performed on peripheral blood, taken in a trial of Ad26.COV2.S vaccine versus placebo. This sequence originates from a person aged 18 to 65 who received the Ad26.COV2.S COVID-19 vaccine or a placebo. As DNA, the CDR3 is TGTGCCAGCTCACTTGGGACACCAGATAGCAATCAGCCCCAGCATTTT. It yields the protein CASSLGTPDSNQPQHF.